Here is one T cell receptor beta chain with its context. Assay: immunoSEQ multiplex PCR; the TCRdb copy retains only in-frame clones and omits some. Of under 60,000 clones in the sample, about 94% are singletons; the top ten hold about a quarter. V shed 1 base and J shed 5 bases, with 11 bases lying between them. Germline values: CDR1 LGHDT, CDR2 YNNKEL (reference sequence). This CDR3 spans 14 amino acids. The entry originates in a study of control samples from healthy donors and cancer patients. The sequenced sample was PBMCs. The chain is built from TRBV3-1 (or the pseudogene TRBV3-2) and TRBJ2-5; TRBD1 might be the D (5 bases). The sequence was collected from a woman aged 50 to 60 with head and neck cancer. This chain's CDR3 is CASSQGWQGETQYF. The CDR3 DNA reads as TGTGCCAGCAGCCAAGGGTGGCAGGGTGAGACCCAGTACTTC.